This T cell receptor (beta chain) comes out of a study of vaccination effects on CD4 cells after COVID-19. Overall study context: A median of 72 days separated the second dose and sampling.

The V gene's germline CDR1 is GTSNPN and CDR2 SVGIG (reference sequence). This CDR3 contains 13 residues. Between the trimmed V and J ends, which lost 0 bases and 7 bases, there was a span of 7 bases. The method was immunoSEQ multiplex PCR; TCRdb's version includes in-frame clones alone and lacks a portion of them. Found here are some 60,000 clones, 78% of them singletons; the top ten hold more than 4%. With regard to this clone: Its target is unknown.

Once cultured for about 9 days, the cells underwent separation to obtain CD4+ T cells. All study participants received two doses of BNT162b2 or mRNA-1273 vaccine. It was on days 3 and 7 that half the medium was replaced with IL-2 medium. The chain recombines TRBV30 with TRBJ1-6; D is ambiguous. The clonotype comes from a human donor who received a COVID-19 vaccine. The sequencing here drew on CD4+ T cells from PBMCs cultured without peptide, taken after COVID-19 vaccination. The CDR3 sequence: CAWSVRVNSPLHF. CDR3 bases: TGTGCCTGGAGTGTACGGGTGAATTCACCCCTCCACTTT.